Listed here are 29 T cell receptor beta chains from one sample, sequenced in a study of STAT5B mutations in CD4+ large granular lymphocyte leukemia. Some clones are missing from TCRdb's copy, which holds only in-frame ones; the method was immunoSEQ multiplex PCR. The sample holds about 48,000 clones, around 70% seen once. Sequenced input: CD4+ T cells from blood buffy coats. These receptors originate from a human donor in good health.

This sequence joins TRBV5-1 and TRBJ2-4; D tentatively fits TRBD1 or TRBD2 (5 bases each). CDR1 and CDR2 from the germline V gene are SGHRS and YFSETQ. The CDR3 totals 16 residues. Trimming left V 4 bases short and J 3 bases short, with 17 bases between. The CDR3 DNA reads TGCGCCAGCAGCCGGTCCGAGGGGAATGGCAAAAACATTCAGTACTTC. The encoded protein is CASSRSEGNGKNIQYF. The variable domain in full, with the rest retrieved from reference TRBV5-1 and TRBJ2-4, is KAGVTQTPRYLIKTRGQQVTLSCSPISGHRSVSWYQQTPGQGLQFLFEYFSETQRNKGNFPGRFSGRQFSNSRSEMNVSTLELGDSALYLCASSRSEGNGKNIQYFGAGTRLSVL.

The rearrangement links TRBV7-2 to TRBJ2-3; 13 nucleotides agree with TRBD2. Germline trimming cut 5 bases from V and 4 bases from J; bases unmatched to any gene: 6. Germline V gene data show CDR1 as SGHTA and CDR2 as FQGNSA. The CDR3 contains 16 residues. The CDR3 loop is CASSTRLAGGADTQYF. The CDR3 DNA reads TGTGCCAGCAGCACTAGACTAGCGGGGGGCGCAGATACGCAGTATTTT.

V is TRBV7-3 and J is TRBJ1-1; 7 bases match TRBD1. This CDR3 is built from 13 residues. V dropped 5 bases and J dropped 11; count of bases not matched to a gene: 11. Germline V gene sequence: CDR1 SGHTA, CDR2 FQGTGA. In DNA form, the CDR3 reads TGTGCCAGCAGCCCCGGAGTGACAGGGAGGGCTTTCTTT. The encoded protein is CASSPGVTGRAFF.

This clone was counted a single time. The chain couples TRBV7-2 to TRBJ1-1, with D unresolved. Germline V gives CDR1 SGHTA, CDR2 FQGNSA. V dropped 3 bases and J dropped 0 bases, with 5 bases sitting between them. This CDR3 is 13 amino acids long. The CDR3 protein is CASSFSMNTEAFF. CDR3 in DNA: TGTGCCAGCAGCTTCTCCATGAACACTGAAGCTTTCTTT.

The CDR3 reads CATSRQLNTEAFF. The CDR3 region has the DNA TGTGCCACCTCGCGACAGTTGAACACTGAAGCTTTCTTT. V and J are TRBV6-1 and TRBJ1-1; tentatively, D is TRBD1 (5 bases). The germline CDR1 and CDR2 sequences are MNHNS and SASEGT. CDR3 size: 13 residues. Trimming took off 10 bases at V and 0 bases at J, with 12 bases between the two ends.

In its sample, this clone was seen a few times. In DNA, the CDR3 is TGTGCCAGCAGTTTACAGGCTAGGGCTCTTGGTGAGCAGTTCTTC. This codes for CASSLQARALGEQFF. V gene TRBV27 combines with J gene TRBJ2-1, with D uncertain. Germline CDR1 and CDR2: MNHEY and SMNVEV (reference sequence). V was clipped by 2 bases and J by 9 bases, with 17 bases between them. The CDR3 consists of 15 residues.

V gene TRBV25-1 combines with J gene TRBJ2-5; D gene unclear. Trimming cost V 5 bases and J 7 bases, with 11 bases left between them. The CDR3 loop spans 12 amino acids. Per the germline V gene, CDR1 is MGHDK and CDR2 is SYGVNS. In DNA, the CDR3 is TGTGCCAGCAGTACTTATTCAGGGACCCAGTACTTC. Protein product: CASSTYSGTQYF. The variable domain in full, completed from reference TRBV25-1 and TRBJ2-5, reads EADIYQTPRYLVIGTGKKITLECSQTMGHDKMYWYQQDPGMELHLIHYSYGVNSTEKGDLSSESTVSRIRTEHFPLTLESARPSHTSQYLCASSTYSGTQYFGPGTRLLVL.

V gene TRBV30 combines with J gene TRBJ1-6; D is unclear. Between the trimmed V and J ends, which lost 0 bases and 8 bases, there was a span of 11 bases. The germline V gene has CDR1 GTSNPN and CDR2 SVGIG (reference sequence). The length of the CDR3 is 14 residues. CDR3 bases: TGTGCCTGGAGTGTGGGCCAGGAGGATTCACCCCTCCACTTT. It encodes CAWSVGQEDSPLHF.

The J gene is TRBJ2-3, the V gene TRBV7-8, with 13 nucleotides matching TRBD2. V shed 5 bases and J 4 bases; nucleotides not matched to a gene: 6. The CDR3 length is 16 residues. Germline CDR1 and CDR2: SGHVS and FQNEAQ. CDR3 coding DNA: TGTGCCAGCAGCCCCCCTGGACTAGCGGGGGCAGATACGCAGTATTTT. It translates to CASSPPGLAGADTQYF.

In DNA, the CDR3 is TGTGCCAGCAGTTACGGGCTAGGGGCTCAAGAGACCCAGTACTTC. This encodes CASSYGLGAQETQYF. The genes are TRBV6-5 and TRBJ2-5, with TRBD1 as a possible D gene (5 bases). The V end lost 2 bases, the J end lost 2 bases, and 12 bases lay between the germline ends. CDR1 and CDR2 (germline): MNHEY, SVGAGI. This CDR3 has 15 amino acids.

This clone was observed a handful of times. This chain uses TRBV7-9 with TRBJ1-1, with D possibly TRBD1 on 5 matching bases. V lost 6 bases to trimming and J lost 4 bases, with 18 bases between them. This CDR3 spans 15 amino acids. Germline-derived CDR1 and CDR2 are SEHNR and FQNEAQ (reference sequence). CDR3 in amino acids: CASRLGGALSTEAFF. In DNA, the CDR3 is TGTGCCAGCAGACTAGGCGGGGCTCTAAGCACTGAAGCTTTCTTT.

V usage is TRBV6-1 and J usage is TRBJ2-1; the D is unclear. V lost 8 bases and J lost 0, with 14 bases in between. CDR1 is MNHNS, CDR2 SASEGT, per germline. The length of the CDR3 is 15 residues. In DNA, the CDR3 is TGTGCCAGCCGACCGGGCCGAAGCTCCTACAATGAGCAGTTCTTC. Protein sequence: CASRPGRSSYNEQFF.

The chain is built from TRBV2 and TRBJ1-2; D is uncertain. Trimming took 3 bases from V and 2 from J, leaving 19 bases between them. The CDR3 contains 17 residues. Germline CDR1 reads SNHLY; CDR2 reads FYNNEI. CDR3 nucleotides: TGTGCCAGCAGTGACTTCAGACAACTCTTGCTGAACTATGGCTACACCTTC. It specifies CASSDFRQLLLNYGYTF.

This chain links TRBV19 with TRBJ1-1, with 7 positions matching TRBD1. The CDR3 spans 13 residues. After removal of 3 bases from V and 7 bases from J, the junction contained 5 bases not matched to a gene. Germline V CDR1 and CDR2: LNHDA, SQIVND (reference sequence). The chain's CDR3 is CASSIRQGVEAFF. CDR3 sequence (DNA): TGTGCCAGTAGTATCCGACAGGGCGTTGAAGCTTTCTTT.

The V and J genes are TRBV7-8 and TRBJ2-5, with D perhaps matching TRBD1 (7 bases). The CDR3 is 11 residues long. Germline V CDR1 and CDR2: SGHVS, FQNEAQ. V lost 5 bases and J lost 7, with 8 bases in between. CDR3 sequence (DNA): TGTGCCAGCAGCCAGGGGGGGACCCAGTACTTC. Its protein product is CASSQGGTQYF.

The CDR3 here is CASSFVWDQETQYF. The CDR3 bases are TGTGCCAGCAGCTTCGTTTGGGACCAAGAGACCCAGTACTTC. This chain links TRBV9 with TRBJ2-5; no clear D gene. Germline CDR1 is SGDLS and CDR2 is YYNGEE. V was pared by 4 bases and J by 0 bases, with 10 bases between. This CDR3 is 14 amino acids long.

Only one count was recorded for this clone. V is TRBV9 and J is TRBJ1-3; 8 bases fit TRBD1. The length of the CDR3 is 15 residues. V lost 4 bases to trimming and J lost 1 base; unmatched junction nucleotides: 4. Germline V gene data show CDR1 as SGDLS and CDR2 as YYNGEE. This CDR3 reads CASSPRQGSGNTIYF. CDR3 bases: TGTGCCAGCAGCCCAAGACAGGGGTCTGGAAACACCATATATTTT.

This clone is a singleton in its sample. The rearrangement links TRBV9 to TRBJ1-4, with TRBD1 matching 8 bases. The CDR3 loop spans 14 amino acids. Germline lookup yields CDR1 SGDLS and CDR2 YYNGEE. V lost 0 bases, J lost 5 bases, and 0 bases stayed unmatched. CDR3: CASSVGQGNEKLFF. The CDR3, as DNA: TGTGCCAGCAGCGTAGGACAGGGGAATGAAAAACTGTTTTTT.

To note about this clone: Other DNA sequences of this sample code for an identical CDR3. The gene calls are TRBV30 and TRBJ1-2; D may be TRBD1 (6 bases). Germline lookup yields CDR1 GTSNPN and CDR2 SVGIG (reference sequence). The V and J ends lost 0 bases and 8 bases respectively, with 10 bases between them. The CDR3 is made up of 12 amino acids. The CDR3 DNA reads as TGTGCCTGGAGTGTATCAGGGGTCGGCTACACCTTC. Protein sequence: CAWSVSGVGYTF.

CDR3 sequence reads: CASRPVGGASTDTQYF. The CDR3 nucleotides read TGCGCCAGCAGGCCGGTAGGGGGGGCTAGCACAGATACGCAGTATTTT. V gene TRBV5-1 combines with J gene TRBJ2-3, with D possibly TRBD2 on 7 matching bases. The CDR3 is 16 residues long. Trimming took 5 bases from V and 0 from J, leaving 16 bases between them. Germline loops: CDR1 SGHRS, CDR2 YFSETQ.

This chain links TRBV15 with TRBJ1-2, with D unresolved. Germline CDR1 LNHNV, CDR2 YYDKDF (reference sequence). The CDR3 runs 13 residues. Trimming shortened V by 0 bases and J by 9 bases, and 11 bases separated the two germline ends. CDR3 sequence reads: CATSRDAQASYTF. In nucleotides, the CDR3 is TGTGCCACCAGCAGAGATGCGCAGGCGAGCTACACCTTC.

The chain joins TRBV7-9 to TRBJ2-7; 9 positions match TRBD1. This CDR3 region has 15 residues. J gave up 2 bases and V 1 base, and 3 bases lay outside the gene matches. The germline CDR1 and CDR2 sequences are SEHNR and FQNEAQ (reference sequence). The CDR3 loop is CASSLGGTGTYEQYV. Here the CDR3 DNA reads TGTGCCAGCAGCTTAGGGGGGACAGGGACCTACGAGCAGTACGTC.

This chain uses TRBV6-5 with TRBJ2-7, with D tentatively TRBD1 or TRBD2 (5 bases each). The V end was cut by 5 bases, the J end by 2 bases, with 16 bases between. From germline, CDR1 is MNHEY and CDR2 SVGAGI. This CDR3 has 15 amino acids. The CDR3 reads CASSTRTGRTYEQYV. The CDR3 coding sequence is TGTGCCAGCAGTACTCGAACGGGACGGACCTACGAGCAGTACGTC.

CDR3 region: CASSKGDHEQYV. The CDR3 bases are TGTGCCAGTAGTAAGGGAGACCACGAGCAGTACGTC. The rearrangement joins TRBV19 to TRBJ2-7; TRBD2 might be the D (5 bases). The CDR3 length is 12 residues. Germline-derived CDR1 and CDR2 are LNHDA and SQIVND (reference sequence). The V gene lost 4 bases and the J gene lost 5 bases, with 9 bases spanning the gap.

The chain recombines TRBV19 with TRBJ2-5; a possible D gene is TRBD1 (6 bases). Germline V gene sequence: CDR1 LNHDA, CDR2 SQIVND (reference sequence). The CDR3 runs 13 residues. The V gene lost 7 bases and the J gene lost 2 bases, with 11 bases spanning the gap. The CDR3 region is CASNVQGQETQYF. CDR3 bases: TGTGCCAGTAATGTACAGGGTCAAGAGACCCAGTACTTC.

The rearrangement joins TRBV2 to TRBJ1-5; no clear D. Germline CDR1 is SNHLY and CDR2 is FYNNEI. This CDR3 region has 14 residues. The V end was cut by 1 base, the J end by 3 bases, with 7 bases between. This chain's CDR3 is CASSEERFNQPQHF. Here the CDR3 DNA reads TGTGCCAGCAGTGAAGAGCGATTCAATCAGCCCCAGCATTTT.

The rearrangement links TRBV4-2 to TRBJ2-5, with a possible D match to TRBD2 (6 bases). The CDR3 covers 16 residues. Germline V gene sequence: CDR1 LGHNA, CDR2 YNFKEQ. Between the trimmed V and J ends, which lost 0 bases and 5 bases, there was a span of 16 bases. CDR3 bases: TGTGCCAGCAGCCAAGATGGAAACGGGGGTGGGGAGACCCAGTACTTC. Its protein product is CASSQDGNGGGETQYF.

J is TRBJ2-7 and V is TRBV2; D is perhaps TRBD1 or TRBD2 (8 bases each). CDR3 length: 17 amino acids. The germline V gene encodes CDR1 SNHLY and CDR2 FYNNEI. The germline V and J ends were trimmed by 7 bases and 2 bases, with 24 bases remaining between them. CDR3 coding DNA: TGTGCCAGCAAAGAGCAGGACAGGGCCGGGGGGGCCTACGAGCAGTACTTC. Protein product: CASKEQDRAGGAYEQYF.

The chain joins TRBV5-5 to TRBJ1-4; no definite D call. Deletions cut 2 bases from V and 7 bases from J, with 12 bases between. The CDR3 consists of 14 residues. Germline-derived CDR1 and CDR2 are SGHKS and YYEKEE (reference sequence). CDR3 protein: CASSFPAQGEKLFF. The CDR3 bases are TGTGCCAGCAGCTTCCCCGCTCAAGGTGAAAAACTGTTTTTT.